These 26 T cell receptor beta chains were all obtained from the same sample, sequenced in a study of glioma-infiltrating T cells after dendritic cell vaccination. Libraries were prepared by immunoSEQ multiplex PCR; TCRdb keeps only in-frame clonotypes and omits some of them. Altogether roughly 100,000 clones are present, roughly 76% being singletons, with the ten largest covering roughly 12%. Source: blood, taken before dendritic cell vaccination. These receptors originate from a human donor with glioblastoma.

The chain carries TRBV13 and TRBJ2-7, with TRBD1 matching over 12 bases. CDR1 and CDR2 (germline): PRHDT, FYEKMQ (reference sequence). CDR3 length: 13 residues. J was trimmed by 5 bases and V by 8 bases; bases with no gene match: 4. The CDR3 nucleotides are TGTGCCAGCCAGGGACAGGGGGCCCACGAGCAGTACTTC. The encoded protein is CASQGQGAHEQYF.

The V gene is TRBV6-1, the J gene TRBJ1-1, with 7 positions matching TRBD1. Trimming took 7 bases from V and 4 from J; bases not matched to a gene: 3. The CDR3 consists of 12 residues. In germline, CDR1 is MNHNS, CDR2 SASEGT. This chain's CDR3 is CASIRQGTEAFF. The CDR3 DNA is TGTGCCAGCATTCGACAGGGCACTGAAGCTTTCTTT.

This clone was counted a few times. The V call is TRBV15, the J call TRBJ2-3; 7 bases are shared with TRBD2. The CDR3 is 15 amino acids. Germline CDR1 is LNHNV and CDR2 is YYDKDF (reference sequence). J gave up 0 bases and V 6 bases, and 6 bases lay outside the gene matches. Here the CDR3 DNA reads TGTGCCACCAGGTCCGTGGGACTAAGCACAGATACGCAGTATTTT. It is translated as CATRSVGLSTDTQYF.

V usage is TRBV6-4 and J usage is TRBJ2-3; D call uncertain. The CDR3 has 15 amino acids. V gave up 6 bases and J gave up 2 bases, with 15 bases separating them. Germline V gene sequence: CDR1 MRHNA, CDR2 SNTAGT. The DNA of the CDR3 is TGTGCCAGCAGCCTGGGCAGGCTAAACACAGATACGCAGTATTTT. As protein: CASSLGRLNTDTQYF.

This chain links TRBV11-3 with TRBJ1-3; no firm D call. V was pared by 2 bases and J by 7 bases, with 6 bases between. The germline gives CDR1 SGHNT, CDR2 YENEEA. The CDR3 runs to 12 residues. This chain's CDR3 is CASSLIMNTIYF. In DNA form, the CDR3 reads TGTGCCAGCAGCTTAATTATGAACACCATATATTTT.

The chain is built from TRBV19 and TRBJ2-7; 7 bases are shared with TRBD1. This CDR3 contains 15 residues. The J segment lost 2 bases and the V segment lost 6 bases, leaving 10 bases of the junction unmatched. Germline V gene data show CDR1 as LNHDA and CDR2 as SQIVND (reference sequence). The CDR3 region is CASRLQGSPPYEQYF. In DNA, the CDR3 is TGTGCCAGTAGATTACAGGGGAGTCCCCCCTACGAGCAGTACTTC.

The gene calls are TRBV6-1 and TRBJ1-3, with a possible D match to TRBD1 (6 bases). The germline V gene encodes CDR1 MNHNS and CDR2 SASEGT. The CDR3 is 13 residues long. Trimming pared 10 bases from V and 0 bases from J, leaving 10 bases between. CDR3 in DNA: TGTGCCACCGTGACAGGCTCTGGAAACACCATATATTTT. It codes for CATVTGSGNTIYF.

To note about this clone: Other DNA variants within this sample encode the same CDR3. The chain employs TRBV29-1 and TRBJ1-1; 7 positions agree with TRBD1. Germline lookup yields CDR1 SQVTM and CDR2 ANQGSEA. Trimming removed 2 bases from V and 4 bases from J; junction bases left unmatched: 4. This CDR3 comprises 13 residues. The CDR3 protein is CSVERQGSTEAFF. Here the CDR3 DNA reads TGCAGCGTTGAACGACAGGGTAGCACTGAAGCTTTCTTT.

Here the CDR3 reads CASSIGPAGVSTDTQYF. Written as DNA, the CDR3 is TGTGCCAGTAGTATTGGGCCAGCGGGGGTTAGCACAGATACGCAGTATTTT. J is TRBJ2-3 and V is TRBV19; 8 bases align to TRBD2. V lost 3 bases to trimming and J lost 0 bases; unmatched junction nucleotides: 8. The germline V gene has CDR1 LNHDA and CDR2 SQIVND (reference sequence). There are 17 residues in the CDR3.

The chain uses TRBV2 and TRBJ1-1; TRBD1 matches at 7 bases. Germline values: CDR1 SNHLY, CDR2 FYNNEI. V was clipped by 9 bases and J by 2 bases; unmatched bases: 9. The CDR3 is 14 amino acids. CDR3 bases: TGTGCCAGGACCTCGACAGGGCGTAACACTGAAGCTTTCTTT. Residues: CARTSTGRNTEAFF.

The chain has TRBV6-6 and TRBJ1-2; tentative D call: TRBD1 (6 bases). The germline CDR1 and CDR2 sequences are MNHNY and SVGAGI (reference sequence). V lost 4 bases to trimming and J lost 4 bases, with 16 bases between them. The CDR3 is 15 amino acids. The CDR3 nucleotides are TGTGCCAGCAGTTCGCTGAGGGGGGGTGGCTATGGCTACACCTTC. Amino acid sequence: CASSSLRGGGYGYTF.

This chain uses TRBV5-1 with TRBJ2-7, with 9 nucleotides matching TRBD1. The CDR3 consists of 14 residues. Germline V gives CDR1 SGHRS, CDR2 YFSETQ. The ends lost 3 bases at V and 6 bases at J; junction bases unmatched: 7. The CDR3 DNA reads TGCGCCAGCAGCTCGGGACAGGGCAGGCTCGAGCAGTACTTC. Translating it yields CASSSGQGRLEQYF.

The chain employs TRBV7-8 and TRBJ2-2, with D possibly TRBD1 on 7 matching bases. The CDR3 loop spans 14 amino acids. Trimming removed 5 bases from V and 6 bases from J, with 13 bases in between. Germline values: CDR1 SGHVS, CDR2 FQNEAQ. The CDR3 loop reads CASSPGGYPGELFF. For the CDR3, the DNA is TGTGCCAGCAGCCCAGGGGGGTATCCCGGGGAGCTGTTTTTT.

The chain combines TRBV6-1 with TRBJ2-5; tentatively, D is TRBD1 (5 bases). Trimming left V 11 bases short and J 3 bases short, with 16 bases between. Germline V gene sequence: CDR1 MNHNS, CDR2 SASEGT. The CDR3 extends over 13 amino acids. Written as DNA, the CDR3 is TGTGCCTCGAATAGGGCCAGGGAAGAGACCCAGTACTTC. It encodes CASNRAREETQYF.

The chain is built from TRBV7-9 and TRBJ2-5; 7 nucleotides line up with TRBD2. CDR3 length: 14 amino acids. Germline V gives CDR1 SEHNR, CDR2 FQNEAQ (reference sequence). V lost 6 bases and J lost 3; bases outside the gene matches: 7. The CDR3, as DNA: TGTGCCAGCAGGACTGGGGCGGGGGAAGAGACCCAGTACTTC. Its protein product is CASRTGAGEETQYF.

This chain joins TRBV5-1 and TRBJ1-1; 8 positions match TRBD1. The J segment lost 0 bases and the V segment lost 4 bases, leaving 5 bases of the junction unmatched. The V gene's germline CDR1 is SGHRS and CDR2 YFSETQ. There are 15 residues in the CDR3. This chain's CDR3 is CASSQRTGLNTEAFF. CDR3 sequence (DNA): TGCGCCAGCAGCCAAAGGACAGGGTTGAACACTGAAGCTTTCTTT.

There are a few counts of this clone. This chain uses TRBV6-6 with TRBJ1-3, with no clear D. With 7 bases removed from V and 1 base from J, the gap between germline ends came to 14 bases. This CDR3 comprises 15 residues. The germline gives CDR1 MNHNY, CDR2 SVGAGI (reference sequence). CDR3 coding DNA: TGTGCCAGCAACCGACAACCAGGTTCTGGAAACACCATATATTTT. This encodes CASNRQPGSGNTIYF.

J is TRBJ2-7 and V is TRBV6-5; D is undetermined. V was clipped by 6 bases and J by 4 bases, with 19 bases between them. This CDR3 comprises 15 residues. Germline loops: CDR1 MNHEY, CDR2 SVGAGI. Here the CDR3 reads CASRGAAFLSYEQYF. In DNA, the CDR3 is TGTGCCAGCAGAGGTGCAGCGTTCCTTTCTTACGAGCAGTACTTC.

CDR3 region: CAINTASNYGYTF. CDR3 bases: TGTGCCATCAACACCGCTTCTAACTATGGCTACACCTTC. The chain recombines TRBV10-3 with TRBJ1-2; D call uncertain. Germline V gives CDR1 ENHRY, CDR2 SYGVKD. Trimming shortened V by 7 bases and J by 0 bases, and 9 bases separated the two germline ends. This CDR3 has 13 amino acids.

The gene calls are TRBV7-2 and TRBJ1-3, with a possible D match to TRBD1 (5 bases). CDR1 and CDR2 from the germline V gene are SGHTA and FQGNSA. The V end lost 0 bases, the J end lost 0 bases, and 9 bases lay between the germline ends. The CDR3 spans 16 residues. Here the CDR3 reads CASSLASGGSGNTIYF. CDR3 nucleotide sequence: TGTGCCAGCAGCTTAGCATCGGGGGGCTCTGGAAACACCATATATTTT.

The genes are TRBV5-1 and TRBJ2-7, with 9 bases fitting TRBD1. The CDR3 runs 15 residues. V dropped 0 bases and J dropped 1; count of bases not matched to a gene: 2. Germline V gene lookup returns CDR1 SGHRS and CDR2 YFSETQ. Here the CDR3 DNA reads TGCGCCAGCAGCTTGGGTGGGACAGGGTCCTACGAGCAGTACTTC. Translating gives CASSLGGTGSYEQYF.

The sample holds a few counts of this clone. Relative to the germline gene, one junction end is altered; a read error may explain this. The same CDR3 arises from other DNA sequences in this sample as well. The genes are TRBV7-2 and TRBJ2-3, with D perhaps TRBD2 (5 bases). The CDR3 is 16 amino acids. Looked up from germline, CDR1 is SGHTA and CDR2 is FQGNSA. The CDR3 here is CASSLRQGGRADTQYF. Written as DNA, the CDR3 is TGCGCCAGCAGCCTGAGGCAAGGAGGTCGCGCAGATACGCAGTATTTT.

The V call is TRBV25-1, the J call TRBJ1-6; the match to TRBD1 covers 8 bases. CDR1 and CDR2 (germline): MGHDK, SYGVNS. CDR3 length: 15 residues. After removal of 2 bases from V and 7 bases from J, the junction contained 4 bases not matched to a gene. The CDR3 bases are TGTGCCAGCAGTGAACATGACAGGGGAAATTCACCCCTCCACTTT. Its protein product is CASSEHDRGNSPLHF.

The chain uses TRBV2 and TRBJ2-3; TRBD2 is a possible D gene (5 bases). CDR3 length equals 13 residues. V was clipped by 7 bases and J by 4 bases, with 12 bases between them. Germline CDR1 is SNHLY and CDR2 is FYNNEI. CDR3 loop: CASTVGLADTQYF. In nucleotides, the CDR3 is TGTGCCAGCACCGTAGGACTGGCAGATACGCAGTATTTT.

The chain carries TRBV5-4 and TRBJ2-3; D is possibly TRBD2 (6 bases). CDR1 SGHNT and CDR2 YYREEE come from the germline V gene (reference sequence). V lost 0 bases, J lost 0 bases, and 8 bases lay in between. This CDR3 spans 15 amino acids. The CDR3 coding sequence is TGTGCCAGCAGCTTGGCCGGGACTAGCACAGATACGCAGTATTTT. Encoded protein: CASSLAGTSTDTQYF.

The chain recombines TRBV19 with TRBJ1-5, with TRBD1 matching over 7 bases. This CDR3 spans 15 amino acids. Germline-derived CDR1 and CDR2 are LNHDA and SQIVND (reference sequence). Trimming at V came to 3 bases and at J to 1 base, leaving 3 bases not matched to a gene. This CDR3 is CASSIARGSNQPQHF. The CDR3, as DNA: TGTGCCAGTAGTATCGCCAGGGGGAGCAATCAGCCCCAGCATTTT.